The present entry profiles one TCR beta chain with its context. Its cognate antigen is unknown. This record belongs to a study of cytomegalovirus exposure and HLA in healthy donors. General study results and limits: Sequence variants that were highly shared formed a cluster that was likely a sequencing artifact. Later genetic work tied a missense DCLRE1C variant to beta-chain V and J trimming. In an earlier analysis, in roughly 600 donors, most V segments appeared productive either ~87% or ~30% of the time.

A multiplex PCR was run with 60 Vbeta primers and 13 Jbeta primers. TCRdb's table, derived via immunoSEQ multiplex PCR, lists solely in-frame clones and lacks some. The table shows tens of thousands of clones, with over 75% occurring only once. Healthy bone marrow donors formed the donor group. Germline CDR1 MGHRA, CDR2 YSYEKL. The CDR3 runs to 19 residues. The junction had 11 bases not matched to a gene; V was cut back by 3 bases and J by 0 bases. The sequence was obtained from a woman aged 30 to 39 in good health and CMV-seropositive. Sequencing was done on a sample of PBMCs. The chain uses TRBV4-1 and TRBJ2-6, with 7 bases fitting TRBD1. The CDR3 loop is CASSHVTGDAGSGANVLTF. CDR3 nucleotides: TGCGCCAGCAGCCATGTCACAGGGGATGCCGGCTCTGGGGCCAACGTCCTGACTTTC.